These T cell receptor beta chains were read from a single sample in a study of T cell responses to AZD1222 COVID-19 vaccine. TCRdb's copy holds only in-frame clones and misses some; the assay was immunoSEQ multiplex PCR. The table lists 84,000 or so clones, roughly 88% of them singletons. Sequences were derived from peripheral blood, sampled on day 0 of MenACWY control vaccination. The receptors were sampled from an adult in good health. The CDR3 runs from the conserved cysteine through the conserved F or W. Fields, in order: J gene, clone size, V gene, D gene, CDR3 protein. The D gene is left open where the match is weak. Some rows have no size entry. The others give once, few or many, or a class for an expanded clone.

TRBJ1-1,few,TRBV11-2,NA,CASSLRAGRGLNTEAFF
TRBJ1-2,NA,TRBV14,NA,CASSQVGMTVNYGYTF
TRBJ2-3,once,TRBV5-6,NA,CASSFVRGTDTQYF
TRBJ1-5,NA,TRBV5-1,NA,CASSLEGQGNQPQHF
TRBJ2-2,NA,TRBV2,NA,CASSDRSNTGELFF
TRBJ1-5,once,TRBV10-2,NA,CASNPSAAYQPQHF
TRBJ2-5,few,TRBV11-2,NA,CASSLGATDRGYF
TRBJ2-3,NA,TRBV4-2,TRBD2,CASSQGPSGGTDTQYF
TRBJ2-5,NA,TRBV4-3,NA,CASSQDLALKETQYF
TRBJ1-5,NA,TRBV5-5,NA,CASSLAGDYSNQPQHF
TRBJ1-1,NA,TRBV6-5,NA,CASSIPGGGNTEAFF
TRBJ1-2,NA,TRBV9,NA,CASSVAQGLDGYTF
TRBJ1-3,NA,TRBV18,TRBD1,CASSPIQGTFSGNTIYF
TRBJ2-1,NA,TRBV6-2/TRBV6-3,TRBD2,CASSTGTSGSYNEQFF
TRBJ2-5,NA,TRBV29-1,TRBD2,CSVLRSGGVQYF
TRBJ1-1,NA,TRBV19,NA,CASSSGGLGRTEAFF
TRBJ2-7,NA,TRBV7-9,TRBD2,CATRTSGGSGEQYF
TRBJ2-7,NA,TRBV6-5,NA,CASSPPPVGDYEQYF
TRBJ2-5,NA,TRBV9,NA,CASSVGGVETQYF
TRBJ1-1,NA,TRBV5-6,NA,CASSFLQVNTEAFF
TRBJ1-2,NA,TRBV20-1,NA,CSARAGSGYTF
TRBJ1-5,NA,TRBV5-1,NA,CASSLDSNQPQHF
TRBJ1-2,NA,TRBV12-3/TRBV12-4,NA,CASSLGQTNGYTF
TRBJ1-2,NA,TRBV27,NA,CASSPQGVRNYGYTF
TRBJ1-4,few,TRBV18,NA,CASSPLGSSGVRGATNEKLFF
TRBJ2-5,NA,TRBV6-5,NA,CASSRGYEGKKTQYF
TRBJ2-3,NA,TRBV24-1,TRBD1,CATSDAGQGGDTQYF
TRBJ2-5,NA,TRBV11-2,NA,CASSLRRGRAGETQYF
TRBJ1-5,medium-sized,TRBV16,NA,CASSQLSAAQHF
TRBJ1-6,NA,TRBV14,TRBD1,CASSPTGPGNSPLHF
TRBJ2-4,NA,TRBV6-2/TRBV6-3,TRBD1,CASSAQQGILAKNIQYF
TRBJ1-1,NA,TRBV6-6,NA,CASSYGSVGEAFF
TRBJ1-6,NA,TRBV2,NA,CATRRGSNNSPLHF
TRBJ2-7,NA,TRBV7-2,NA,CASSQGDKGGYEQYF
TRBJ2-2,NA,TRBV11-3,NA,CASTAGVSGGELFF
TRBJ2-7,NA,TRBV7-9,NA,CASSLPTSSEQYF
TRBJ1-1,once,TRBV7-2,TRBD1,CASSLAQGKGTEAFF
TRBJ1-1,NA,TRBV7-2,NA,CASSLGRGQNTEAFF
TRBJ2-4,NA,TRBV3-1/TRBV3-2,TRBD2,CASSPAGLVVKNIQYF
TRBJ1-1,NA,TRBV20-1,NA,CSRGEDKAFF
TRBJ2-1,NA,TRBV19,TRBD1,CASSILGGYEQFF
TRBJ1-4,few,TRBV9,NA,CASSPGGEKLFF
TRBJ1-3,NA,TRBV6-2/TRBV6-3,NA,CASSPAGFSPGNTIYF
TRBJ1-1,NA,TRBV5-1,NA,CASMVTTANTEAFF
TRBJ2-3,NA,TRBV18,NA,CASSPNVMDTQYF
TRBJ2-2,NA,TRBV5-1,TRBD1,CASSSMGQSTGELFF
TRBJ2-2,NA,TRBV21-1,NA,CASIPLGANTGELFF
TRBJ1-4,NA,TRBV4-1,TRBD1,CASSPQTGATNEKLFF
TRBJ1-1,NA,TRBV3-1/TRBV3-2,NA,CASSQGNTEAFF
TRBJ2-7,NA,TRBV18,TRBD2,CASSPGGVSYEQYF
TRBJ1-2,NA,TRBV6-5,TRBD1,CASSPTGTGYGYTF
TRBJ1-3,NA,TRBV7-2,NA,CASSFRRDGNTIYF
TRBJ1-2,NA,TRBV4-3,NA,CASSQTTDHYGYTF
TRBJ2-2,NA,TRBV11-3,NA,CASSLDAVAGELFF
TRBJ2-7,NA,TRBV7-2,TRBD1,CASSLTRQGVHEQYF
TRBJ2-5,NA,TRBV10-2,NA,CASSESVEGYETQYF
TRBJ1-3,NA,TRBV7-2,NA,CASSLAAGRGRNTIYF
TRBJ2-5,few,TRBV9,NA,CASTPGHGPEETQYF